A single sample is the source of the 30 T cell receptor beta chains below, sequenced in a study of OX40 agonist ivuxolimab in advanced cancers. Assay used: immunoSEQ multiplex PCR; TCRdb lists only in-frame clones, some missing. The table has 65,000 to 80,000 clones, 90% to 95% seen once; the top ten hold approximately 14%. The sequencing here drew on CD4+ or CD8+ T cells sorted from blood, taken in a trial of the OX40 agonist ivuxolimab. The receptors stem from an adult with an advanced solid tumor such as melanoma, head and neck, liver or kidney cancer.

The CDR3 protein is CASTLGQNTGELFF. DNA of the CDR3: TGTGCCAGCACCCTGGGGCAGAACACCGGGGAGCTGTTTTTT. This chain uses TRBV27 with TRBJ2-2, with D tentatively TRBD1 (5 bases). Looked up from germline, CDR1 is MNHEY and CDR2 is SMNVEV (reference sequence). The CDR3 is 14 residues long. V lost 7 bases and J lost 1, with 10 bases in between.

This clone is a singleton in its sample. The chain carries TRBV27 and TRBJ2-2; D unresolved. Trimming shortened V by 7 bases and J by 1 base, and 4 bases separated the two germline ends. The CDR3 totals 12 residues. Looked up from germline, CDR1 is MNHEY and CDR2 is SMNVEV (reference sequence). CDR3 residues: CASTGNTGELFF. Written as DNA, the CDR3 is TGTGCCAGCACGGGGAACACCGGGGAGCTGTTTTTT.

Details on this clone: Other DNA sequences in the sample encode the same CDR3. The gene calls are TRBV18 and TRBJ2-3, with 8 bases lining up with TRBD2. V dropped 0 bases and J dropped 3; count of bases not matched to a gene: 5. This CDR3 has 16 amino acids. Germline V gene sequence: CDR1 KGHSH, CDR2 LQKENI. DNA for the CDR3: TGTGCCAGCTCACCACCAGAAGCGGGAGTGACAGATACGCAGTATTTT. Translating gives CASSPPEAGVTDTQYF.

The rearrangement joins TRBV4-3 to TRBJ2-7; 7 nucleotides agree with TRBD1. Trimming cost V 3 bases and J 5 bases; bases outside gene matches: 7. Germline V gives CDR1 LGHNA, CDR2 YSLEER. CDR3 length equals 14 residues. CDR3 nucleotides: TGCGCCAGCAGCCAGCTACTTGGACAGGACGAGCAGTACTTC. It yields the protein CASSQLLGQDEQYF.

This clone occurred once. The chain recombines TRBV5-6 with TRBJ2-1; tentative D call: TRBD1 (6 bases). Looked up from germline, CDR1 is SGHDT and CDR2 is YYEEEE. The V end was cut by 4 bases, the J end by 9 bases, with 14 bases between. The CDR3 totals 13 residues. The CDR3 DNA follows: TGTGCCAGCAGCAGGGGGATATTGGGTGAGCAGTTCTTC. This codes for CASSRGILGEQFF.

The count of this clone is one. The chain couples TRBV5-1 to TRBJ2-3, with TRBD1 identical over 10 bases. Germline values: CDR1 SGHRS, CDR2 YFSETQ. The CDR3 is 16 amino acids. The V and J ends lost 4 bases and 0 bases, in that order; junction bases with no gene match: 5. CDR3 sequence reads: CASSAQGQGSTDTQYF. The CDR3 DNA follows: TGCGCCAGCAGCGCGCAGGGACAGGGGAGCACAGATACGCAGTATTTT.

The chain carries TRBV5-6 and TRBJ2-7; 7 positions match TRBD1. The germline gives CDR1 SGHDT, CDR2 YYEEEE. The CDR3 loop spans 13 amino acids. The V segment lost 6 bases and the J segment 0 bases; nucleotides outside the gene matches: 3. The CDR3 is CASNGQASYEQYF. The CDR3 DNA follows: TGTGCCAGCAATGGACAGGCCTCCTACGAGCAGTACTTC. Based on the CDR3 plus reference TRBV5-6 and TRBJ2-7, the full variable domain is DAGVTQSPTHLIKTRGQQVTLRCSPKSGHDTVSWYQQALGQGPQFIFQYYEEEERQRGNFPDRFSGHQFPNYSSELNVNALLLGDSALYLCASNGQASYEQYFGPGTRLTVT.

The V call is TRBV9, the J call TRBJ2-7, with 8 bases aligning to TRBD2. CDR1 is SGDLS and CDR2 is YYNGEE in the germline V gene. This CDR3 contains 15 residues. V shed 0 bases, J shed 1 base, and the junction held 3 bases outside the gene matches. CDR3 amino acids: CASSVVGLASYEQYF. In nucleotides, the CDR3 is TGTGCCAGCAGCGTAGTTGGACTAGCATCCTACGAGCAGTACTTC.

As regards this clone: An end of the junction differs from the germline gene, which may be a read error. V and J are TRBV13 and TRBJ2-3; the D gene is possibly TRBD1 (7 bases). CDR3 length: 13 residues. CDR1 is PRHDT, CDR2 FYEKMQ, per germline (reference sequence). The CDR3: CASSSAGYHRGPF. As DNA, the CDR3 is TGTGCCAGCAGCTCCGCGGGGTACCACAGGGGCCCTTTT.

This clone was detected once. The chain employs TRBV4-3 and TRBJ2-1, with a possible D match to TRBD2 (5 bases). Germline assignment: CDR1 LGHNA and CDR2 YSLEER. The V gene lost 0 bases and the J gene lost 6 bases, with 9 bases spanning the gap. CDR3 length equals 14 residues. DNA for the CDR3: TGCGCCAGCAGCCAAGACCGGACTCCCAATGAGCAGTTCTTC. This gives the protein CASSQDRTPNEQFF.

The rearrangement uses TRBV28 and TRBJ2-7, with D perhaps TRBD1 or TRBD2 (5 bases each). V lost 3 bases to trimming and J lost 5 bases, with 8 bases between them. There are 12 residues in the CDR3. Per the germline V gene, CDR1 is MDHEN and CDR2 is SYDVKM. The CDR3 is CASSFRDDEQYF. In DNA form, the CDR3 reads TGTGCCAGCAGTTTCAGGGACGACGAGCAGTACTTC. The variable domain in full, with the rest retrieved from reference TRBV28 and TRBJ2-7, is DVKVTQSSRYLVKRTGEKVFLECVQDMDHENMFWYRQDPGLGLRLIYFSYDVKMKEKGDIPEGYSVSREKKERFSLILESASTNQTSMYLCASSFRDDEQYFGPGTRLTVT.

The rearrangement links TRBV28 to TRBJ2-1; the D gene is possibly TRBD2 (5 bases). Germline CDR1 MDHEN, CDR2 SYDVKM. V was clipped by 5 bases and J by 6 bases, with 11 bases between them. CDR3 length: 13 residues. CDR3 residues: CASSPGLPNEQFF. The CDR3 DNA sequence: TGTGCCAGCAGTCCCGGACTTCCCAATGAGCAGTTCTTC.

The chain combines TRBV28 with TRBJ1-4; the match to TRBD1 covers 8 bases. V shed 4 bases, J shed 8 bases, and the junction held 9 bases outside the gene matches. The CDR3 totals 15 residues. Germline CDR1 is MDHEN and CDR2 is SYDVKM. CDR3 in amino acids: CASSSFRGRWEKLFF. CDR3 bases: TGTGCCAGCAGTTCCTTCAGGGGGCGCTGGGAAAAACTGTTTTTT.

J is TRBJ2-7 and V is TRBV4-2; 9 bases are shared with TRBD1. This CDR3 has 16 amino acids. Germline CDR1 reads LGHNA; CDR2 reads YNFKEQ. J gave up 1 base and V 0 bases, and 4 bases lay outside the gene matches. The CDR3 DNA follows: TGTGCCAGCAGCCAAGACACCGGGACAGGGTCCTACGAGCAGTACTTC. It yields the protein CASSQDTGTGSYEQYF.

This clone was found a few times. The chain combines TRBV19 with TRBJ2-2; 7 positions agree with TRBD2. J was trimmed by 5 bases and V by 3 bases; bases with no gene match: 6. The CDR3 is made up of 15 amino acids. Germline V gives CDR1 LNHDA, CDR2 SQIVND (reference sequence). CDR3 coding DNA: TGTGCCAGTAGTATTGGACTAGGGGATACCGGGGAGCTGTTTTTT. Residues: CASSIGLGDTGELFF.

The chain is built from TRBV27 and TRBJ2-7, with 10 positions matching TRBD2. V was pared by 2 bases and J by 4 bases, with 5 bases of the junction left unmatched. From germline, CDR1 is MNHEY and CDR2 SMNVEV (reference sequence). The length of the CDR3 is 15 residues. The CDR3 is CASSLAAGGWYEQYF. The CDR3 DNA sequence: TGTGCCAGCAGTTTAGCAGCGGGGGGGTGGTACGAGCAGTACTTC.

The genes are TRBV27 and TRBJ1-5; TRBD1 agrees at 11 bases. This CDR3 is built from 14 residues. Germline assignment: CDR1 MNHEY and CDR2 SMNVEV (reference sequence). The V gene end was trimmed by 6 bases and the J gene end by 6 bases; junction bases not matched to a gene: 4. The CDR3 loop is CASSPGTGGQPQHF. CDR3 coding DNA: TGTGCCAGCAGCCCCGGGACAGGGGGTCAGCCCCAGCATTTT.

The chain carries TRBV19 and TRBJ2-7, with 7 bases fitting TRBD1. This CDR3 contains 13 residues. V trimming: 5 bases; J trimming: 4 bases; junction bases outside the gene matches: 5. The germline gives CDR1 LNHDA, CDR2 SQIVND (reference sequence). The CDR3: CASSGTTGYEQYF. CDR3 DNA sequence: TGTGCCAGTAGTGGGACGACAGGGTACGAGCAGTACTTC.

V gene TRBV18 combines with J gene TRBJ2-1; tentative D call: TRBD2 (5 bases). Germline CDR1 and CDR2: KGHSH and LQKENI. CDR3 length: 12 amino acids. V was pared by 2 bases and J by 6 bases, with 5 bases between. The CDR3 DNA follows: TGTGCCAGCTCACCAGCGGGCAATGAGCAGTTCTTC. Its translation is CASSPAGNEQFF.

The chain uses TRBV27 and TRBJ1-1, with TRBD1 identical over 7 bases. The CDR3 runs 16 residues. Germline CDR1 is MNHEY and CDR2 is SMNVEV (reference sequence). Trimming removed 3 bases from V and 2 bases from J; junction bases left unmatched: 9. CDR3 sequence reads: CASSFSQGDANTEAFF. The CDR3 DNA reads as TGTGCCAGCAGTTTCTCCCAGGGGGATGCTAACACTGAAGCTTTCTTT.

The chain couples TRBV5-6 to TRBJ1-4, with D possibly matching TRBD1 (5 bases). This CDR3 spans 16 amino acids. From germline, CDR1 is SGHDT and CDR2 YYEEEE. V was trimmed by 3 bases and J by 7 bases, leaving 19 bases between them. The CDR3 here is CASSSGLTPGGEKLFF. The CDR3 DNA follows: TGTGCCAGCAGCTCGGGACTTACCCCCGGGGGTGAAAAACTGTTTTTT.

This chain joins TRBV14 and TRBJ2-7; maybe TRBD1 (6 bases). Per the germline V gene, CDR1 is SGHDN and CDR2 is FVKESK. The CDR3 extends over 13 amino acids. V shed 5 bases and J shed 6 bases, with 14 bases lying between them. CDR3 DNA sequence: TGTGCCAGCAGCGAACAGGGATGGTTCGAGCAGTACTTC. Its protein product is CASSEQGWFEQYF.

The chain uses TRBV15 and TRBJ2-5, with TRBD1 matching over 8 bases. V trimming: 3 bases; J trimming: 6 bases; junction bases outside the gene matches: 15. Germline values: CDR1 LNHNV, CDR2 YYDKDF (reference sequence). CDR3 size: 17 residues. The CDR3 DNA is TGTGCCACCAGCAGGGGGTCGTCGCAGGGGGCTATGAAGACCCAGTACTTC. It yields the protein CATSRGSSQGAMKTQYF.

This chain uses TRBV19 with TRBJ2-1; perhaps TRBD2 as D (5 bases). Trimming took off 0 bases at V and 2 bases at J, with 8 bases between the two ends. Germline loops: CDR1 LNHDA, CDR2 SQIVND (reference sequence). This CDR3 spans 15 amino acids. The CDR3 here is CASSIDGEAYNEQFF. The CDR3 DNA sequence: TGTGCCAGTAGTATAGACGGGGAAGCCTACAATGAGCAGTTCTTC.

This clone was seen a single time. The genes are TRBV7-8 and TRBJ1-1; D possibly corresponds to TRBD1 (5 bases). Trimming stripped 5 bases from V and 0 bases from J, with 22 bases between. This CDR3 contains 18 residues. The V gene's germline CDR1 is SGHVS and CDR2 FQNEAQ. CDR3 coding DNA: TGTGCCAGCAGCCACTTCGCTTCTGGGGGGGTTGTGAACACTGAAGCTTTCTTT. Its translation: CASSHFASGGVVNTEAFF.

J is TRBJ2-3 and V is TRBV28; D not certain. The CDR3 contains 17 residues. The germline gives CDR1 MDHEN, CDR2 SYDVKM. Trimming left V 6 bases short and J 0 bases short, with 19 bases between. The DNA for the CDR3 is TGTGCCAGCAGATTAACTTTGGGTCCGCAGAGCACAGATACGCAGTATTTT. Encoded protein: CASRLTLGPQSTDTQYF.

The J gene is TRBJ2-3, the V gene TRBV27; no clear D gene. V lost 6 bases and J 1 base, leaving 8 bases between the germline ends. Germline V gene sequence: CDR1 MNHEY, CDR2 SMNVEV (reference sequence). The CDR3 runs to 13 residues. CDR3: CASSLGRTDTQYF. CDR3 DNA: TGTGCCAGCAGCCTCGGTCGCACAGATACGCAGTATTTT.

The chain combines TRBV11-2 with TRBJ2-1; D gene uncertain. Trimming took 1 base from V and 10 from J, leaving 8 bases between them. This CDR3 contains 12 residues. Germline lookup yields CDR1 SGHAT and CDR2 FQNNGV. Here the CDR3 DNA reads TGTGCCAGCAGCTTAGGGTTTTGGGAGCAGTTCTTC. It codes for CASSLGFWEQFF.

V gene TRBV5-4 combines with J gene TRBJ2-7, with 8 bases identical to TRBD1. J was trimmed by 6 bases and V by 4 bases; bases with no gene match: 6. The CDR3 length is 13 residues. Germline V gene lookup returns CDR1 SGHNT and CDR2 YYREEE (reference sequence). The CDR3 loop reads CASSIGQGGEQYF. The CDR3 nucleotides read TGTGCCAGCAGCATTGGACAGGGCGGCGAGCAGTACTTC.

The rearrangement uses TRBV5-1 and TRBJ2-3; 11 bases line up with TRBD1. V was pared by 4 bases and J by 0 bases, with 4 bases of the junction left unmatched. Germline CDR1 reads SGHRS; CDR2 reads YFSETQ. This CDR3 has 16 residues. In DNA form, the CDR3 reads TGCGCCAGCAGCGGGACAGGGGGGTATAGCACAGATACGCAGTATTTT. This gives the protein CASSGTGGYSTDTQYF. Together with reference TRBV5-1 and TRBJ2-3, the CDR3 gives the full variable domain: KAGVTQTPRYLIKTRGQQVTLSCSPISGHRSVSWYQQTPGQGLQFLFEYFSETQRNKGNFPGRFSGRQFSNSRSEMNVSTLELGDSALYLCASSGTGGYSTDTQYFGPGTRLTVL.